A selection of T cell receptor beta chains follows, all from one sample in a study of shared clonotypes between healthy human individuals. Using immunoSEQ multiplex PCR, the repertoire was profiled, and TCRdb retains in-frame clones only, with some absent. The sample includes fewer than 3 million clones, less than 95% of them seen just once. Sequenced: naive CD4+ T cells from PBMCs. These receptors came from a man aged 18 to 30 in good health. Some clones in this sample may be carry-over from other donors' samples. The CDR3 runs from the conserved cysteine through the conserved F or W. Fields, in order: J gene, D gene, V gene, clone size, CDR3 DNA, CDR3 protein. D genes are given only for firm matches. Expanded clones are given a class, and other clones once, few, many or no size at all.

j_gene: TRBJ2-7
d_gene: TRBD2
v_gene: TRBV4-1
abundance: once
CDR3nt: TGCGCCAGCAGCCCCGTGGGGAGACTAGCGGGACCCCCCTACGAGCAGTACTTC
CDR3aa: CASSPVGRLAGPPYEQYF

j_gene: TRBJ2-1
d_gene: -
v_gene: TRBV5-1
abundance: -
CDR3nt: TGCGCCAGCAGCTTGGTTTCTAGCTACAATGAGCAGTTCTTC
CDR3aa: CASSLVSSYNEQFF

j_gene: TRBJ2-1
d_gene: -
v_gene: TRBV9
abundance: -
CDR3nt: TGTGCCAGCAGCGTACGGGAACCGGGACCGCCCAATGAGCAGTTCTTC
CDR3aa: CASSVREPGPPNEQFF

j_gene: TRBJ1-2
d_gene: -
v_gene: TRBV19
abundance: -
CDR3nt: TGTGCCAGTAGTATGGGGAGGGGAGGCTATGGCTACACCTTC
CDR3aa: CASSMGRGGYGYTF

j_gene: TRBJ1-4
d_gene: -
v_gene: TRBV6-5
abundance: -
CDR3nt: TGTGCCAGCAGTTACGATGCGGGGACTAATGAAAAACTGTTTTTT
CDR3aa: CASSYDAGTNEKLFF

j_gene: TRBJ1-5
d_gene: -
v_gene: TRBV9
abundance: -
CDR3nt: TGTGCCAGCAGCGTAGTCGGCAGGGTCAACAATCAGCCCCAGCATTTT
CDR3aa: CASSVVGRVNNQPQHF

j_gene: TRBJ2-7
d_gene: TRBD1
v_gene: TRBV28
abundance: once
CDR3nt: TGTGCCAGCAGTTCGCCCGGGACAGGGGGCTACGAGCAGTACTTC
CDR3aa: CASSSPGTGGYEQYF

j_gene: TRBJ2-3
d_gene: TRBD1
v_gene: TRBV27
abundance: -
CDR3nt: TGTGCCAGCAGTTTACGGGGGACAGGTTCTGGAGATACGCAGTATTTT
CDR3aa: CASSLRGTGSGDTQYF

j_gene: TRBJ2-1
d_gene: TRBD2
v_gene: TRBV18
abundance: -
CDR3nt: TGTGCCAGCTCAGCTACTAGCGGGTACAATGAGCAGTTCTTC
CDR3aa: CASSATSGYNEQFF

j_gene: TRBJ2-7
d_gene: TRBD2
v_gene: TRBV9
abundance: -
CDR3nt: TGTGCCAGCAGCAAAGCCGGGACTAGCGGTTTGGAGCAGTACTTC
CDR3aa: CASSKAGTSGLEQYF

j_gene: TRBJ2-5
d_gene: -
v_gene: TRBV5-1
abundance: -
CDR3nt: TGCGCCAGCAGCAAGACATCAGGAGAGACCCAGTACTTC
CDR3aa: CASSKTSGETQYF

j_gene: TRBJ2-2
d_gene: -
v_gene: TRBV7-9
abundance: -
CDR3nt: TGTGCCAGCAGCTCCCGGGCGGGGTCGAACACCGGGGAGCTGTTTTTT
CDR3aa: CASSSRAGSNTGELFF

j_gene: TRBJ2-3
d_gene: TRBD1
v_gene: TRBV5-1
abundance: -
CDR3nt: TGCGCCAGCAGCGAGCAGGGGGCAGATACGCAGTATTTT
CDR3aa: CASSEQGADTQYF

j_gene: TRBJ2-2
d_gene: TRBD2
v_gene: TRBV6-1
abundance: -
CDR3nt: TGTGCCAGCAGCACCGGGCTAGCGGTTTTGGGGGGTCTGTTTTTT
CDR3aa: CASSTGLAVLGGLFF